This T cell receptor beta chain was found in a study of pediatric ulcerative colitis. As for the study in general: Ulcerative colitis patients had pancolitis or left-sided colitis, with confirming histology. Findings of the study overall: Repertoires came from total lymphocyte DNA, so rare subsets like regulatory T cells may be missed. Acute severe colitis showed lower rectal diversity from clonal expansions.

Produced via immunoSEQ multiplex PCR; TCRdb's table is partial and in-frame only. The data hold roughly 17,000 clones, with just under 75% observed a single time. The CDR3 length is 13 residues. Germline V lookup: CDR1 SNHLY, CDR2 FYNNEI. With 6 bases removed from V and 0 bases from J, the gap between germline ends came to 7 bases. One to two pinch biopsies were taken from the rectum during colonoscopy. Before the diagnostic colonoscopy, ulcerative colitis patients were free of immunosuppressive medication. A note on this clone: Its antigen is undetermined.

Sequencing was performed on gut tissue. The receptor was derived from a girl under 18 with moderate ulcerative colitis. The chain recombines TRBV2 with TRBJ2-3; D call uncertain. This chain's CDR3 is CASRQSSTDTQYF. In DNA, the CDR3 is TGTGCCAGCAGACAGAGTAGCACAGATACGCAGTATTTT.